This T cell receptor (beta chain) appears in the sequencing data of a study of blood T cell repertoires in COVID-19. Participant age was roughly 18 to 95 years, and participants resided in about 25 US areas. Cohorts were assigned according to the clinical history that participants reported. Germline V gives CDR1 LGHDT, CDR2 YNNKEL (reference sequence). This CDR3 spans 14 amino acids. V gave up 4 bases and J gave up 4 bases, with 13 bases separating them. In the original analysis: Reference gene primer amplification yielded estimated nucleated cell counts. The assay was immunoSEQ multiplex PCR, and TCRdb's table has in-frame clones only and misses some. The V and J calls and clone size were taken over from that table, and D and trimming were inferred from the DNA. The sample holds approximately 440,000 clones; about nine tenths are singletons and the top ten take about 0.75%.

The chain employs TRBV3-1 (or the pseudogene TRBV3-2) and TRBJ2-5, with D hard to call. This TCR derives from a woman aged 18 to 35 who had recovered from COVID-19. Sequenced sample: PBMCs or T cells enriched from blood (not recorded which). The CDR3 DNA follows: TGTGCCAGCAGCCTAGGTCGAGGAACAGAGACCCAGTACTTC. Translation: CASSLGRGTETQYF.